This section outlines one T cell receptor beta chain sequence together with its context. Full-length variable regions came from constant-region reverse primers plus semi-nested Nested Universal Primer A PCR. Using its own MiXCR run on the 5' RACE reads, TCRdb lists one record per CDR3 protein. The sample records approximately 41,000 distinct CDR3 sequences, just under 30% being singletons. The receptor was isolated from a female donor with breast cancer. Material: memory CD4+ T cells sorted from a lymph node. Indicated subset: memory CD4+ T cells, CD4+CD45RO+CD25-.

Here the CDR3 reads CASSLGMRIYEQYF. For the CDR3, the DNA is TGTGCCAGCAGCTTGGGCATGCGGATCTACGAGCAGTACTTC. The chain recombines TRBV7-8 with TRBJ2-7; no firm D call. V lost 3 bases and J 3 bases, leaving 12 bases between the germline ends. The V gene's germline CDR1 is SGHVS and CDR2 FQNEAQ. There are 14 residues in the CDR3.